This TCR beta chain is drawn from a study of CD8 T cells in Susac syndrome. Study overall: Of the sequenced Susac syndrome patients, five or six had active disease and roughly eight were in remission. Whole-study findings and limits: The CD4+ T cell repertoires in Susac syndrome were not clonally expanded.

CDR1 is GTSNPN, CDR2 SVGIG, per germline (reference sequence). The germline V and J ends were trimmed by 4 bases and 4 bases, with 19 bases remaining between them. The CDR3 totals 15 residues. Comment on this clonotype: The antigen remains unidentified.

Reverse transcription used about 0.45 to 1 ug RNA and random hexamers. TCRdb itself ran the immunoSEQ multiplex PCR reads through MiXCR, one entry per CDR3 protein. The table includes about 240,000 distinct CDR3 sequences, 90% to 96% detected once. V gene TRBV30 combines with J gene TRBJ1-1; D not certain. The TCR sequence derives from a human donor with Susac syndrome. The source material was CD4+ T cells from PBMCs. The CDR3 is CAWTSGPGRGTEAFF. Written as DNA, the CDR3 is TGTGCCTGGACGTCGGGCCCCGGGCGTGGCACTGAAGCTTTCTTT.